This T cell receptor beta chain is drawn from a study of lymphopenia after photon versus proton radiotherapy. Points from the study as a whole: Survival link was tested only in deceased patients; proton benefit remains a possibility. In patients who died, overall survival fell as post-nadir TCR diversity dropped more. Under photons, naive T cells and diversity fell while effector/memory populations rose. After lymphocyte nadir, photon-treated repertoires showed oligoclonal expansion, especially CD8+ Temra.

On this clone itself: Its cognate antigen is unknown.

The data were produced by immunoSEQ multiplex PCR, yet TCRdb's version contains in-frame clones alone and is incomplete. This sample has roughly 76,000 clones, with 85% to 95% found just once. Looked up from germline, CDR1 is SGHTA and CDR2 is FQGNSA. The V end was cut by 8 bases, the J end by 2 bases, with 15 bases between. The CDR3 has 15 amino acids. The chain has TRBV7-2 and TRBJ2-2; a possible D gene is TRBD2 (6 bases). This receptor was identified in a woman between 35 and 50 years old with cholangiocarcinoma. Sample: peripheral blood, taken from a patient treated with photon-based radiotherapy. CDR3 DNA: TGTGCCAGCGGATTCTTGGGAGGAAACACCGGGGAGCTGTTTTTT. Residues: CASGFLGGNTGELFF.